A single sample gave rise to the 27 T cell receptor beta chains below, sequenced in a study of molecular identifiers for immune sequencing clone quantification. TCRdb analysed the PCR reads with MiXCR anew, one entry per CDR3 protein. The table includes approximately 20,000 distinct CDR3 sequences, roughly 22% detected once. Sequenced sample: naive CD8+ T cells from blood, with Jurkat cell RNA spiked in. Subset meaning: FACS-sorted CD8+CD4-CCR7+CD45RA+ naive T cells. Receptors originate from a human donor in good health. Some libraries in this study had Jurkat cell RNA spiked in.

The table lists this clonotype with a few counts. This chain connects TRBV27 to TRBJ2-7, with TRBD2 as a possible D gene (5 bases). There are 15 residues in the CDR3. Germline loops: CDR1 MNHEY, CDR2 SMNVEV (reference sequence). The ends were cut back, 0 bases at V and 2 bases at J, with 11 bases in the middle. CDR3 sequence (DNA): TGTGCCAGCAGTTTATCGGGTGACTATCCCTACGAGCAGTACTTC. As protein: CASSLSGDYPYEQYF.

This clonotype has at least ten counts. This sequence joins TRBV24-1 and TRBJ1-5; possibly TRBD1 for D (5 bases). This CDR3 has 15 amino acids. Germline assignment: CDR1 KGHDR and CDR2 SFDVKD. Between the trimmed V and J ends, which lost 5 bases and 8 bases, there was a span of 18 bases. CDR3 residues: CATSAGTGPAKPQHF. The CDR3, as DNA: TGTGCCACCAGTGCTGGTACAGGTCCCGCGAAGCCCCAGCATTTT.

Note on this clonotype: It is likely a read error, because the conserved phenylalanine at the end of the CDR3 is missing. V gene TRBV19 combines with J gene TRBJ1-2; tentatively, D is TRBD1 (5 bases). Looked up from germline, CDR1 is LNHDA and CDR2 is SQIVND (reference sequence). This CDR3 region has 13 residues. Trimming left V 10 bases short and J 6 bases short, with 18 bases between. CDR3 protein: CATKWGAIDGYTS. The CDR3 coding sequence is TGTGCCACAAAGTGGGGCGCGATCGATGGCTACACCTCC.

This clonotype was counted between two and nine times. The chain links TRBV12-3 or TRBV12-4 to TRBJ1-1, with D possibly matching TRBD1 (5 bases). The CDR3 contains 16 residues. V lost 6 bases to trimming and J lost 3 bases, with 20 bases between them. The CDR3 sequence: CASSVEGQGRYTEAFF. In DNA form, the CDR3 reads TGTGCCAGCAGCGTTGAAGGGCAGGGACGGTACACTGAAGCTTTCTTT.

Within the sample, this clonotype is medium-sized. Written as DNA, the CDR3 is TGTGCCAGCAGTTACCGACTAGCGGACGAGGGGAACATTCAGTACTTC. Encoded protein: CASSYRLADEGNIQYF. The rearrangement uses TRBV6-2 or TRBV6-3 and TRBJ2-4; TRBD2 aligns across 9 bases. Germline trimming cut 2 bases from V and 7 bases from J; bases unmatched to any gene: 9. There are 16 residues in the CDR3. Germline V gene data show CDR1 as MNHEY and CDR2 as SVGEGT.

Ten or more counts support this clonotype. V usage is TRBV4-3 and J usage is TRBJ2-1; D is tentatively TRBD1 or TRBD2 (5 bases each). CDR1 and CDR2 (germline): LGHNA, YSLEER. The CDR3 runs to 16 residues. The V gene lost 2 bases and the J gene lost 7 bases, with 18 bases spanning the gap. The DNA of the CDR3 is TGCGCCAGCAGCCAAAGGGACCAGACCCAGGAGAATGAGCAGTTCTTC. Translation: CASSQRDQTQENEQFF.

This clonotype is deemed medium-sized. The chain joins TRBV27 to TRBJ2-1; TRBD2 matches at 9 bases. This CDR3 is built from 15 residues. With V trimmed by 3 bases and J by 9 bases, 9 bases remained unmatched. Germline CDR1 MNHEY, CDR2 SMNVEV (reference sequence). The CDR3 region is CASSLTSGPRGEQFF. In DNA form, the CDR3 reads TGTGCCAGCAGTTTGACTAGCGGCCCCCGGGGTGAGCAGTTCTTC.

This clonotype appeared many times. V usage is TRBV13 and J usage is TRBJ2-2; the D is unclear. The CDR3 runs to 13 residues. Germline V gene data show CDR1 as PRHDT and CDR2 as FYEKMQ (reference sequence). Trimming took off 5 bases at V and 5 bases at J, with 9 bases between the two ends. In nucleotides, the CDR3 is TGTGCCAGCAGCCCAAGCAGGACCGGGGAGCTGTTTTTT. It is translated as CASSPSRTGELFF.

The gene calls are TRBV7-9 and TRBJ2-3; perhaps TRBD2 as D (7 bases). The CDR3 is 18 amino acids. The germline gives CDR1 SEHNR, CDR2 FQNEAQ (reference sequence). V lost 1 base, J lost 4 bases, and 21 bases lay in between. CDR3 region: CASSLGSGGGRIADTQYF. In DNA form, the CDR3 reads TGTGCCAGCAGCTTAGGCTCTGGGGGCGGGAGAATCGCAGATACGCAGTATTTT.

The rearrangement links TRBV27 to TRBJ2-3; the D call may be TRBD1 or TRBD2 (5 bases each). Looked up from germline, CDR1 is MNHEY and CDR2 is SMNVEV (reference sequence). The ends were cut back, 10 bases at V and 3 bases at J, with 14 bases in the middle. The CDR3 is made up of 13 amino acids. This CDR3 is CATSWGLTDTQYF. The CDR3 nucleotides read TGTGCCACCTCTTGGGGGTTGACAGATACGCAGTATTTT.

CDR3 sequence: CASKASGIAYEQYF. The DNA of the CDR3 is TGTGCCAGCAAGGCATCTGGGATAGCCTACGAGCAGTACTTC. The rearrangement uses TRBV6-2 or TRBV6-3 and TRBJ2-7, with no clear D. This CDR3 contains 14 residues. Per the germline V gene, CDR1 is MNHEY and CDR2 is SVGEGT. V lost 7 bases and J lost 2, with 15 bases in between.

This clonotype was seen a few times. The V call is TRBV7-9, the J call TRBJ2-1; the match to TRBD1 covers 8 bases. CDR3 size: 15 residues. V dropped 3 bases and J dropped 4; count of bases not matched to a gene: 5. CDR1 and CDR2 from the germline V gene are SEHNR and FQNEAQ (reference sequence). The CDR3 is CASSLPGGTYNEQFF. CDR3 coding DNA: TGTGCCAGCAGCTTGCCAGGGGGCACATACAATGAGCAGTTCTTC.

This clonotype is termed medium-sized. The rearrangement links TRBV21-1 to TRBJ2-7; the D call TRBD2 from the table was never checked on the DNA. TRBV21-1 is marked as a pseudogene. The CDR3 consists of 16 residues. CDR3 DNA: TGTGCCAGCAGCAAAGGGTCAGGGACGGGAGAGTACGAGCAGTACTTC. It specifies CASSKGSGTGEYEQYF.

This clonotype has a count of ten or more. The chain uses TRBV7-8 and TRBJ1-1, with TRBD1 matching 8 bases. Unmatched junction bases numbered 8, after V lost 0 bases and J lost 5 bases. This CDR3 comprises 16 residues. Germline loops: CDR1 SGHVS, CDR2 FQNEAQ. CDR3 DNA: TGTGCCAGCAGCTTAGCGTTCGGACAGGGAGTGACTGAAGCTTTCTTT. This encodes CASSLAFGQGVTEAFF.

This clonotype was observed a few times. The chain couples TRBV5-4 to TRBJ2-5; D ambiguous. CDR1 SGHNT and CDR2 YYREEE come from the germline V gene (reference sequence). This CDR3 has 13 residues. Trimming stripped 6 bases from V and 2 bases from J, with 11 bases between. Written as DNA, the CDR3 is TGTGCCAGCAACCCGGACGGACAAGAGACCCAGTACTTC. This encodes CASNPDGQETQYF.

This clonotype has just a few counts. The chain employs TRBV7-9 and TRBJ2-3; no firm D call. V lost 4 bases, J lost 6 bases, and 11 bases lay in between. The germline gives CDR1 SEHNR, CDR2 FQNEAQ (reference sequence). CDR3 length: 13 amino acids. The CDR3 sequence is CASSSFPPDTQYF. The CDR3 nucleotides read TGTGCCAGCAGCTCTTTCCCGCCTGATACGCAGTATTTT.

On this clonotype itself: A much larger clone lies one base from this, so it may be a read error. The rearrangement uses TRBV15 and TRBJ1-5; D remains ambiguous. CDR1 is LNHNV, CDR2 YYDKDF, per germline (reference sequence). The CDR3 is 15 amino acids. The CDR3 DNA is TGTGTCACCAGCAGAGTATACGGAAACAATCAGCCCCAGCATTTT. As protein: CVTSRVYGNNQPQHF.

The table lists this clonotype with many counts. This sequence joins TRBV6-1 and TRBJ2-1, with TRBD2 matching over 13 bases. The CDR3 covers 17 residues. Losses at the gene ends were 6 bases for V and 1 base for J; bases not matched to a gene: 6. The germline gives CDR1 MNHNS, CDR2 SASEGT. CDR3 region: CASSGLTSGRSYNEQFF. The CDR3, as DNA: TGTGCCAGCAGCGGCCTGACTAGCGGGAGGTCCTACAATGAGCAGTTCTTC.

This clonotype has just a few counts. CDR3 region: CSVEGRFSEQFF. CDR3 sequence (DNA): TGCAGCGTTGAGGGGAGATTTAGTGAGCAGTTCTTC. The chain couples TRBV29-1 to TRBJ2-1, with D possibly matching TRBD2 (5 bases). Per the germline V gene, CDR1 is SQVTM and CDR2 is ANQGSEA. Trimming removed 3 bases from V and 9 bases from J, with 12 bases in between. This CDR3 spans 12 amino acids.

The J gene is TRBJ2-1, the V gene TRBV12-3 or TRBV12-4; D may be TRBD2 (5 bases). CDR3 length: 13 residues. The germline V and J ends were trimmed by 10 bases and 0 bases, with 10 bases remaining between them. CDR3 in amino acids: CATYRGSYNEQFF. CDR3 sequence (DNA): TGTGCCACCTACCGGGGCTCCTACAATGAGCAGTTCTTC.

The chain has TRBV10-3 and TRBJ1-1; 8 bases align to TRBD1. V lost 8 bases to trimming and J lost 2 bases; unmatched junction nucleotides: 4. The CDR3 has 13 residues. Germline CDR1 ENHRY, CDR2 SYGVKD. CDR3: CAIHAGGNTEAFF. DNA of the CDR3: TGTGCCATCCACGCAGGGGGCAACACTGAAGCTTTCTTT.

This clonotype was seen only a few times. This chain connects TRBV28 to TRBJ2-7; 13 bases fit TRBD2. CDR1 and CDR2 from the germline V gene are MDHEN and SYDVKM. V was pared by 6 bases and J by 7 bases, with 6 bases of the junction left unmatched. The CDR3 has 14 amino acids. The CDR3 region is CASSPGLAGYEQYF. The CDR3, as DNA: TGTGCCAGCAGCCCGGGACTAGCGGGATATGAGCAGTACTTC.

This clonotype is judged medium-sized (0.01 to 0.1%). This chain joins TRBV5-1 and TRBJ2-1, with D tentatively TRBD2 (7 bases). Germline V gene sequence: CDR1 SGHRS, CDR2 YFSETQ. This CDR3 region has 20 residues. Trimming removed 1 base from V and 4 bases from J, with 27 bases in between. CDR3 sequence: CASSLPGQGGDYQTYNEQFF. As DNA, the CDR3 is TGCGCCAGCAGCTTGCCGGGACAAGGAGGGGACTACCAGACATACAATGAGCAGTTCTTC.

This clonotype has a count of ten or more. The genes are TRBV12-3 or TRBV12-4 and TRBJ2-2; maybe TRBD2 (5 bases). This CDR3 has 15 residues. V was cut by 10 bases and J by 6 bases, with 21 bases left in between. The CDR3 loop reads CATSDGNLLAGELFF. The CDR3 region has the DNA TGTGCCACCTCAGACGGGAACCTCTTGGCCGGGGAGCTGTTTTTT.

This clonotype was seen repeatedly, ten times or more. The V gene is TRBV2, the J gene TRBJ2-7; no clear D. The V and J ends lost 4 bases and 0 bases respectively, with 13 bases between them. Germline CDR1 reads SNHLY; CDR2 reads FYNNEI. The CDR3 loop spans 15 amino acids. CDR3 in amino acids: CASSGKGSGSYEQYF. The CDR3 DNA follows: TGTGCCAGCAGTGGCAAAGGGTCGGGCTCCTACGAGCAGTACTTC.

This clonotype was counted at least ten times. The rearrangement links TRBV6-2 or TRBV6-3 to TRBJ1-5, with 9 nucleotides matching TRBD1. The germline CDR1 and CDR2 sequences are MNHEY and SVGEGT. V lost 7 bases, J lost 7 bases, and 5 bases stayed unmatched. The CDR3 sequence is 13 residues long. The CDR3 loop is CASNDRGYQPQHF. CDR3 coding DNA: TGTGCCAGCAACGACAGGGGGTACCAGCCCCAGCATTTT.

This clonotype is a singleton in its sample. This sequence joins TRBV2 and TRBJ2-7; the match to TRBD1 covers 8 bases. V shed 7 bases and J 5 bases; nucleotides not matched to a gene: 13. This CDR3 spans 15 amino acids. Germline V gene lookup returns CDR1 SNHLY and CDR2 FYNNEI. CDR3 sequence (DNA): TGTGCCAGCATGGGGAGCGACAGGGGCTTCAACGAGCAGTACTTC. It translates to CASMGSDRGFNEQYF. The entire variable domain, with the rest obtained from reference TRBV2 and TRBJ2-7, is as follows: EPEVTQTPSHQVTQMGQEVILRCVPISNHLYFYWYRQILGQKVEFLVSFYNNEISEKSEIFDDQFSVERPDGSNFTLKIRSTKLEDSAMYFCASMGSDRGFNEQYFGPGTRLTVT.